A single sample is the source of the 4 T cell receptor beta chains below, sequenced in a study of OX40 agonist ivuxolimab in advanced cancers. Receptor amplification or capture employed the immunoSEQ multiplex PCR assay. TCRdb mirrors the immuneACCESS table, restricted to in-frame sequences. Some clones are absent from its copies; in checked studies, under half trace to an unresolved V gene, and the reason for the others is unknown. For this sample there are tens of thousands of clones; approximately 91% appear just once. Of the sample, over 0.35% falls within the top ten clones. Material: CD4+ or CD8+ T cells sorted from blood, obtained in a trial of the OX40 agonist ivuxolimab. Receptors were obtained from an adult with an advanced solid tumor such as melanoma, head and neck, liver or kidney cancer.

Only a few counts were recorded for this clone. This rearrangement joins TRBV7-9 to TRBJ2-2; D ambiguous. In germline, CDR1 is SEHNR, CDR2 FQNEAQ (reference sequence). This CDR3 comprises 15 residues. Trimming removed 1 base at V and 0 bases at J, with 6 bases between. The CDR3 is CASSLESTNTGELFF. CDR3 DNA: TGTGCCAGCAGCTTAGAGAGTACGAACACCGGGGAGCTGTTTTTT.

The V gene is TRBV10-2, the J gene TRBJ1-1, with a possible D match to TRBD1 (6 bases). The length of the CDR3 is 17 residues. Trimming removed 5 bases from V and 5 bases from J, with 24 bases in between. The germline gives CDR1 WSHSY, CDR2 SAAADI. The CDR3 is CASSLGGGAGKGTEAFF. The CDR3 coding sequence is TGCGCCAGCAGTTTGGGTGGGGGCGCCGGAAAAGGAACTGAAGCTTTCTTT.

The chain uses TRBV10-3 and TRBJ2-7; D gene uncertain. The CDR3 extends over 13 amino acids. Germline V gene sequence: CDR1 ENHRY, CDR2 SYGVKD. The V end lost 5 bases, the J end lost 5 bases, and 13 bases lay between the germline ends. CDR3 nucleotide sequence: TGTGCCATCAGTCGAAGCCCCCCGGACGAGCAGTACTTC. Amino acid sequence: CAISRSPPDEQYF.

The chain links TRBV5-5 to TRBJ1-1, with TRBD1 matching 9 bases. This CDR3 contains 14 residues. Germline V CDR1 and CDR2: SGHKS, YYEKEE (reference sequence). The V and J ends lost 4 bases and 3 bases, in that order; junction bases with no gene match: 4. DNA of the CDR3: TGTGCCAGCAGCACGACAGGGGGAGACACTGAAGCTTTCTTT. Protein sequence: CASSTTGGDTEAFF.